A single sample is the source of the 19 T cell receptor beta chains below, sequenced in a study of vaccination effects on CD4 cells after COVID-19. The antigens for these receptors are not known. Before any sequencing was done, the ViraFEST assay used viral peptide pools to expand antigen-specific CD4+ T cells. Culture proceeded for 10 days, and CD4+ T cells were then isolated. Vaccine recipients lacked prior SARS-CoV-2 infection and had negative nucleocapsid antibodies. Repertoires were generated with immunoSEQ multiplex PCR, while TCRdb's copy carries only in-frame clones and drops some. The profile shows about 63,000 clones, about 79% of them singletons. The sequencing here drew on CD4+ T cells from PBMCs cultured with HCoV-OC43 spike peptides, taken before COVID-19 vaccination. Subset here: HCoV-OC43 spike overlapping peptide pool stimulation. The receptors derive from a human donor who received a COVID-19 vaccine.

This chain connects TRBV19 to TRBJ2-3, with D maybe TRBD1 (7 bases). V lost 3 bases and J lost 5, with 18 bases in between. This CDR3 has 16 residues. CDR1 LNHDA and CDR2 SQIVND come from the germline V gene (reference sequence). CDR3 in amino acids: CASSIPTGEEVDTQYF. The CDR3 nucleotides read TGTGCCAGTAGTATCCCAACAGGGGAGGAGGTAGATACGCAGTATTTT.

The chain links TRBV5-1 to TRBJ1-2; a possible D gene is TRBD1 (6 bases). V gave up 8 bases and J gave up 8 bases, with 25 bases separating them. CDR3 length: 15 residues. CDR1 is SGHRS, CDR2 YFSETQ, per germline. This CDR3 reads CARSRWGADWQGYTF. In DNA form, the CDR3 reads TGCGCCAGGAGCCGCTGGGGGGCTGACTGGCAGGGCTACACCTTC.

The CDR3 loop reads CASGSGVNQPQHF. For the CDR3, the DNA is TGTGCTAGTGGTTCTGGAGTCAATCAGCCCCAGCATTTT. The gene calls are TRBV12-5 and TRBJ1-5; D is undetermined. CDR1 and CDR2 (germline): LGHNT, FRNRAP. This CDR3 spans 13 amino acids. Trimming removed 4 bases at V and 3 bases at J, with 7 bases between.

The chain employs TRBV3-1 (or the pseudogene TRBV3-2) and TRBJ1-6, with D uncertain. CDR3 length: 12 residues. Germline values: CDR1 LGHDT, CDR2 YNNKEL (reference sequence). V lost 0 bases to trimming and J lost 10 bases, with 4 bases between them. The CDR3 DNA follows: TGTGCCAGCAGCCAAGATATGTCACCCCTCCACTTT. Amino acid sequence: CASSQDMSPLHF.

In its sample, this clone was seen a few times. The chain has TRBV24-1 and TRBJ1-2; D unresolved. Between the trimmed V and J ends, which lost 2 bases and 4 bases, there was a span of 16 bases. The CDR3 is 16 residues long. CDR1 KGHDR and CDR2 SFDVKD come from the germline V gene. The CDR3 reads CATSDSGPKSGYGYTF. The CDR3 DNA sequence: TGTGCCACCAGTGATTCGGGCCCTAAATCTGGCTATGGCTACACCTTC.

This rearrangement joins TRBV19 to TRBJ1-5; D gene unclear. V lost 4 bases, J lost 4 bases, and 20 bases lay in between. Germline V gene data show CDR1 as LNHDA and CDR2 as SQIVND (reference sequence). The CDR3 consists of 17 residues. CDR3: CASSTGWFRSLNQPQHF. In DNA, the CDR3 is TGTGCCAGTAGTACGGGTTGGTTCAGGTCCCTTAATCAGCCCCAGCATTTT. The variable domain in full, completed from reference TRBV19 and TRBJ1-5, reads DGGITQSPKYLFRKEGQNVTLSCEQNLNHDAMYWYRQDPGQGLRLIYYSQIVNDFQKGDIAEGYSVSREKKESFPLTVTSAQKNPTAFYLCASSTGWFRSLNQPQHFGDGTRLSIL.

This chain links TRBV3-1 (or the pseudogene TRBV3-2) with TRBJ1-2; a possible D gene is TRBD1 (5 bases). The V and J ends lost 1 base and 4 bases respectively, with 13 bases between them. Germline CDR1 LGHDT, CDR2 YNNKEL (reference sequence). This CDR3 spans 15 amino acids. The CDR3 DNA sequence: TGTGCCAGCAGCCAAGCCCAGGGCAAAATCTATGGCTACACCTTC. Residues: CASSQAQGKIYGYTF.

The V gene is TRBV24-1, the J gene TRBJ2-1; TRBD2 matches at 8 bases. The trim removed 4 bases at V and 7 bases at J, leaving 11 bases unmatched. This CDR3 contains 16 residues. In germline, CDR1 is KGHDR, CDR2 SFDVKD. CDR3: CATSDFSGAGGNEQFF. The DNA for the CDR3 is TGTGCCACCAGTGACTTTAGCGGGGCTGGAGGGAATGAGCAGTTCTTC.

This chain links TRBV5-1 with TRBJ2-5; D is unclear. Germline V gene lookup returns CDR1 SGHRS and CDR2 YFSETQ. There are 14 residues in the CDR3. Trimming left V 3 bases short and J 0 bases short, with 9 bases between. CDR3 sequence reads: CASSSGNYQETQYF. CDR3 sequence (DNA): TGCGCCAGCAGCTCCGGCAACTACCAAGAGACCCAGTACTTC.

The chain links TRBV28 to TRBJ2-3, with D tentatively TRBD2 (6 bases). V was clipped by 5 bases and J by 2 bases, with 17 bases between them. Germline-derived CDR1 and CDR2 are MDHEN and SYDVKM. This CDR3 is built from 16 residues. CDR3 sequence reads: CASSRRAGRVTDTQYF. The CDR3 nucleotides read TGTGCCAGCAGTAGGAGGGCCGGCAGGGTCACAGATACGCAGTATTTT.

The CDR3 region has the DNA TGCAGTGCTAGTTGGTGGGATCAGCCCCAGCATTTT. This encodes CSASWWDQPQHF. The chain has TRBV20-1 and TRBJ1-5, with D unclear. CDR1 and CDR2 from the germline V gene are DFQATT and SNEGSKA (reference sequence). Trimming shortened V by 3 bases and J by 5 bases, and 8 bases separated the two germline ends. The CDR3 is made up of 12 amino acids.

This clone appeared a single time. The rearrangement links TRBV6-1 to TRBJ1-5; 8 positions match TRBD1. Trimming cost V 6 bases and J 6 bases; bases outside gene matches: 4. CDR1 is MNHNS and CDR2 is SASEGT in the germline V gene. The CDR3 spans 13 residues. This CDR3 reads CASSLTGAQPQHF. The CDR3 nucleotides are TGTGCCAGCAGCCTGACAGGGGCTCAGCCCCAGCATTTT.

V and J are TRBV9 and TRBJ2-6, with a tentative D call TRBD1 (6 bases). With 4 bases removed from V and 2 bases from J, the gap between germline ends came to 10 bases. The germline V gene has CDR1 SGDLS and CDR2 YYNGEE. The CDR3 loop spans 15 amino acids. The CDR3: CASSFRGPGANVLTF. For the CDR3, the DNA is TGTGCCAGCAGCTTCAGGGGCCCTGGGGCCAACGTCCTGACTTTC.

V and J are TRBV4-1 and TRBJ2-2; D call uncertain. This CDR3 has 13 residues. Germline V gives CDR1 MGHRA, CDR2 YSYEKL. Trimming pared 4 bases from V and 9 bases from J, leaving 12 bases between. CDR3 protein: CASSPADSRELFF. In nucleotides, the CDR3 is TGCGCCAGCAGCCCCGCCGATTCCAGGGAGCTGTTTTTT.

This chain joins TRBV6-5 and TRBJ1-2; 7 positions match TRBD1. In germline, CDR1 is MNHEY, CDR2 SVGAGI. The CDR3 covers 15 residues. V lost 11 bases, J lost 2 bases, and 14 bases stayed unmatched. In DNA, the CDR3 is TGTGCCGTACGAAGGGAGGCAGGGGGGAACTATGGCTACACCTTC. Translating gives CAVRREAGGNYGYTF.

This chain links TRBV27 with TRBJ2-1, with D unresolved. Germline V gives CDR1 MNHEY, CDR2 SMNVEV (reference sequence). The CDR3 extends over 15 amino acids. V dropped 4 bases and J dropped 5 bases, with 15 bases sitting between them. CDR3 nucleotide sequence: TGTGCCAGCAGTTCAAGGGCTGTCGGAAACAATGAGCAGTTCTTC. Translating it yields CASSSRAVGNNEQFF.

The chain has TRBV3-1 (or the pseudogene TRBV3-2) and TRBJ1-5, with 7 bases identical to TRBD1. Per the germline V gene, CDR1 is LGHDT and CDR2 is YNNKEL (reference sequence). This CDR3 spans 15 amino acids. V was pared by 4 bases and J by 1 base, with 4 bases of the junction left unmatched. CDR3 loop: CASSPSDRSNQPQHF. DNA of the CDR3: TGTGCCAGCAGCCCCTCGGACAGGAGCAATCAGCCCCAGCATTTT.

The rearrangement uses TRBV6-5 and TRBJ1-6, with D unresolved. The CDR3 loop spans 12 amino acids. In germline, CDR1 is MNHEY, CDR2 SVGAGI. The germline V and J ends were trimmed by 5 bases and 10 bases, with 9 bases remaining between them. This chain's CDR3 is CASSLLGSPLHF. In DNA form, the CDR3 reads TGTGCCAGCAGTCTACTCGGGTCACCCCTCCACTTT.

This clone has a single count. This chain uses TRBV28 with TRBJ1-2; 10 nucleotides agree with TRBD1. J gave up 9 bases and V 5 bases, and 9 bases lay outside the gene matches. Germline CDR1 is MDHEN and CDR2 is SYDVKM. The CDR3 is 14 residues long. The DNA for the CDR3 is TGTGCCAGCAGTCCTCAGACAGGGGGCTGGAGCTACACCTTC. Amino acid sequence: CASSPQTGGWSYTF.